This T cell receptor beta chain was observed in a study of radiotherapy plus CTLA-4 blockade in lung cancer. General study points: Once radiotherapy plus ipilimumab had been given, TCR clones derived from tumor expanded in blood.

This clone occurred a few times. Its antigen is unidentified. Lung cancer patients with chemo-refractory metastatic non-small-cell disease were given focal radiation plus CTLA-4 blockade with ipilimumab. The table came from immunoSEQ multiplex PCR; TCRdb's copy has only in-frame clones and leaves some out. The sample lists over 100,000 clones; more than 75% were seen once. The receptor was isolated from a human donor with non-small cell lung cancer that progressed on radiotherapy plus ipilimumab. Some clones in this sample may be carry-over from other donors' samples. Specimen: peripheral blood, collected from a patient treated with radiotherapy plus ipilimumab.

The chain's CDR3 is CASSFRAGGTGELFF. The CDR3 DNA reads TGTGCCAGCAGTTTCCGGGCCGGGGGCACCGGGGAGCTGTTTTTT. The chain recombines TRBV6-5 with TRBJ2-2; tentatively, D is TRBD2 (6 bases). Germline V gives CDR1 MNHEY, CDR2 SVGAGI. This CDR3 spans 15 amino acids. Trimming cost V 4 bases and J 4 bases, with 13 bases left between them.